This TCR beta chain was found in a study of T cells in Graves' hyperthyroidism and ophthalmopathy. This CDR3 has 16 residues. The V segment lost 6 bases and the J segment 1 base; nucleotides outside the gene matches: 11. Germline assignment: CDR1 DFQATT and CDR2 SNEGSKA (reference sequence). In its sample, this clonotype was seen many times. Researchers took RNA transcripts and amplified the TCR beta CDR3 regions from them. When the TCR CDR3 underwent first-round RT-PCR, the HTBI primer set was used. TCRdb reprocessed the multiplex PCR reads with MiXCR, giving one entry per CDR3 protein. The sample lists approximately 600,000 distinct CDR3 sequences; roughly 14% were seen once.

The origin of this receptor is a woman in her 30s with Graves' hyperthyroidism that later progressed to Graves' ophthalmopathy. The J gene is TRBJ2-1, the V gene TRBV20-1; 8 nucleotides agree with TRBD1. What was sequenced was blood. This CDR3 reads CSALGRQGASYNEQFF. The CDR3 coding sequence is TGCAGTGCCCTTGGGAGGCAGGGGGCTTCCTACAATGAGCAGTTCTTC.